This entry describes one T cell receptor (beta chain). The target antigen is unknown. CDR1 and CDR2 from the germline V gene are DFQATT and SNEGSKA (reference sequence). The V end was cut by 5 bases, the J end by 5 bases, with 15 bases between. The length of the CDR3 is 14 residues. Whole-study results and caveats: Tumor Treg TCRs overlapped most with tumor naive CD4+ cells. Tumor memory CD4+ T cell TCR gene usage clustered with blood and lymph node memory CD4+ cells and lymph node naive CD4+ cells.

TCRdb processed the 5' RACE reads anew with MiXCR; each CDR3 protein has one entry. This sample has some 54,000 distinct CDR3 sequences, with 15% to 20% found just once. The TCR sequence derives from a female donor with breast cancer. The specimen sequenced was naive CD4+ T cells sorted from blood. As to subset: naive CD4+ T cells, CD4+CD45RA+CD25-. V gene TRBV20-1 combines with J gene TRBJ2-2, with unresolved D. CDR3 coding DNA: TGCAGTGCTTCTCTCCGGTCCAGGACCGGGGAGCTGTTTTTT. Translated: CSASLRSRTGELFF.